The 22 T cell receptor beta chains below come from one sample, sequenced in a study of cytomegalovirus exposure and HLA in healthy donors. With 60 Vbeta and 13 Jbeta primers, the PCR was carried out. The repertoire was sequenced with immunoSEQ multiplex PCR; TCRdb's copy has only in-frame clones and lacks some. The sample shows approximately 100,000 clones, about three quarters of them seen only once. The material sequenced was PBMCs. Every receptor here comes from a female donor in good health and CMV-seropositive.

This clone was detected once. The V gene is TRBV9, the J gene TRBJ2-3, with a tentative D call TRBD2 (6 bases). CDR3 size: 15 residues. Trimming removed 0 bases at V and 4 bases at J, with 12 bases between. CDR1 is SGDLS and CDR2 is YYNGEE in the germline V gene. The CDR3 coding sequence is TGTGCCAGCAGCGTAGCGGGAAGGGACTCAGATACGCAGTATTTT. Translating gives CASSVAGRDSDTQYF.

The rearrangement joins TRBV27 to TRBJ1-5; possible D gene TRBD1, 5 bases. Germline values: CDR1 MNHEY, CDR2 SMNVEV (reference sequence). With 3 bases removed from V and 8 bases from J, the gap between germline ends came to 17 bases. This CDR3 has 15 residues. The CDR3 nucleotides read TGTGCCAGCAGTTTGGGGGGGGAGGGGCGAGAGCCCCAGCATTTT. This sequence encodes CASSLGGEGREPQHF.

The chain couples TRBV19 to TRBJ1-1; D gene uncertain. The CDR3 loop spans 13 amino acids. Germline lookup yields CDR1 LNHDA and CDR2 SQIVND (reference sequence). The V end was cut by 1 base, the J end by 9 bases, with 12 bases between. The CDR3 sequence: CASSIGPASKAFF. The CDR3 DNA reads as TGTGCCAGTAGTATAGGCCCCGCGAGTAAAGCTTTCTTT. The entire variable domain, with the rest obtained from reference TRBV19 and TRBJ1-1, is as follows: DGGITQSPKYLFRKEGQNVTLSCEQNLNHDAMYWYRQDPGQGLRLIYYSQIVNDFQKGDIAEGYSVSREKKESFPLTVTSAQKNPTAFYLCASSIGPASKAFFGQGTRLTVV.

V gene TRBV7-2 combines with J gene TRBJ2-7, with 8 bases fitting TRBD1. The CDR3 runs 14 residues. In germline, CDR1 is SGHTA, CDR2 FQGNSA. Germline trimming cut 4 bases from V and 0 bases from J; bases unmatched to any gene: 2. The CDR3 DNA is TGTGCCAGCAGCTGGACAGGGTCCTCCTACGAGCAGTACTTC. This sequence encodes CASSWTGSSYEQYF.

The chain recombines TRBV6-6 with TRBJ1-2; TRBD1 is a possible D gene (5 bases). The germline V gene has CDR1 MNHNY and CDR2 SVGAGI (reference sequence). V lost 2 bases to trimming and J lost 2 bases, with 9 bases between them. CDR3 length equals 14 residues. CDR3 amino acids: CASSYRGGNYGYTF. CDR3 bases: TGTGCCAGCAGTTACCGGGGGGGGAACTATGGCTACACCTTC.

V is TRBV27 and J is TRBJ1-1; D perhaps matches TRBD1 (5 bases). V shed 0 bases and J shed 2 bases, with 31 bases lying between them. The CDR3 contains 22 residues. Germline V gives CDR1 MNHEY, CDR2 SMNVEV (reference sequence). CDR3 amino acids: CASSLSTPSSNPRRRVNTEAFF. CDR3 sequence (DNA): TGTGCCAGCAGTTTATCTACTCCATCGTCTAATCCCCGACGCAGGGTTAACACTGAAGCTTTCTTT.

V is TRBV11-3 and J is TRBJ2-2; D might be TRBD1 (5 bases). This CDR3 is 15 amino acids long. Trimming shortened V by 1 base and J by 7 bases, and 13 bases separated the two germline ends. Germline CDR1 and CDR2: SGHNT and YENEEA. The chain's CDR3 is CASSLGGPRSGELFF. The CDR3, as DNA: TGTGCCAGCAGCTTAGGGGGCCCTAGGAGCGGGGAGCTGTTTTTT.

The V call is TRBV7-8, the J call TRBJ1-6, with TRBD1 as a possible D gene (5 bases). Germline lookup yields CDR1 SGHVS and CDR2 FQNEAQ. Trimming shortened V by 5 bases and J by 1 base, and 18 bases separated the two germline ends. The CDR3 sequence is 18 residues long. CDR3 sequence (DNA): TGTGCCAGCAGCCCTCCAGGGTTCGTAGCATCCTATAATTCACCCCTCCACTTT. Its protein is CASSPPGFVASYNSPLHF.

The chain links TRBV7-3 to TRBJ1-6; D not resolved. The CDR3 is 14 residues long. In germline, CDR1 is SGHTA, CDR2 FQGTGA. V was shortened by 1 base and J by 7 bases, with 8 bases between the two germline ends. The CDR3, as DNA: TGTGCCAGCAGCTTAAACGGGAACAATTCACCCCTCCACTTT. Encoded protein: CASSLNGNNSPLHF.

This sequence joins TRBV5-1 and TRBJ1-3, with D perhaps matching TRBD1 (5 bases). V was cut by 2 bases and J by 8 bases, with 14 bases left in between. This CDR3 spans 14 amino acids. Germline V gene data show CDR1 as SGHRS and CDR2 as YFSETQ. For the CDR3, the DNA is TGCGCCAGCAGCTTTTCATTCAGGGTAGACACCATATATTTT. It specifies CASSFSFRVDTIYF. Together with reference TRBV5-1 and TRBJ1-3, the CDR3 gives the full variable domain: KAGVTQTPRYLIKTRGQQVTLSCSPISGHRSVSWYQQTPGQGLQFLFEYFSETQRNKGNFPGRFSGRQFSNSRSEMNVSTLELGDSALYLCASSFSFRVDTIYFGEGSWLTVV.

This clone was found a few times. The rearrangement uses TRBV29-1 and TRBJ2-6, with D tentatively TRBD2 (5 bases). The V and J ends lost 6 bases and 4 bases respectively, with 10 bases between them. The CDR3 extends over 13 amino acids. The V gene's germline CDR1 is SQVTM and CDR2 ANQGSEA. CDR3 protein: CSVRVQGANVLTF. DNA for the CDR3: TGCAGCGTGAGGGTCCAAGGGGCCAACGTCCTGACTTTC.

V gene TRBV6-1 combines with J gene TRBJ1-1; TRBD1 is a possible D gene (6 bases). Germline values: CDR1 MNHNS, CDR2 SASEGT. The V end lost 8 bases, the J end lost 1 base, and 17 bases lay between the germline ends. The CDR3 runs to 15 residues. The CDR3 spells CASRAGAPGNTEAFF. CDR3 in DNA: TGTGCCAGCCGGGCGGGGGCGCCGGGGAACACTGAAGCTTTCTTT.

This clone occurred once. The chain joins TRBV7-9 to TRBJ2-3; D perhaps matches TRBD1 (6 bases). Trimming left V 0 bases short and J 2 bases short, with 9 bases between. This CDR3 region has 15 residues. From germline, CDR1 is SEHNR and CDR2 FQNEAQ (reference sequence). Here the CDR3 reads CASSLAGQLTDTQYF. CDR3 nucleotide sequence: TGTGCCAGCAGCTTAGCTGGACAGCTCACAGATACGCAGTATTTT.

The V gene is TRBV29-1, the J gene TRBJ2-7; 14 nucleotides align to TRBD2. The CDR3 extends over 15 amino acids. Per the germline V gene, CDR1 is SQVTM and CDR2 is ANQGSEA. V dropped 5 bases and J dropped 7; count of bases not matched to a gene: 10. CDR3 loop: CSVHRTSGGMGEQYF. The CDR3, as DNA: TGCAGCGTTCATCGGACTAGCGGGGGGATGGGGGAGCAGTACTTC.

A word on this clone: A read error may account for a junction end that differs from germline. The rearrangement links TRBV19 to TRBJ2-1; D not resolved. The germline gives CDR1 LNHDA, CDR2 SQIVND (reference sequence). The CDR3 is made up of 11 amino acids. The CDR3 loop is CASSSFNEQFF. The DNA for the CDR3 is TGTGCCAGTAGTTCCTTCAATGAGCAGTTCTTC.

This clone came up a few times. The chain is built from TRBV18 and TRBJ2-1; 12 nucleotides line up with TRBD2. The V gene end was trimmed by 5 bases and the J gene end by 6 bases; junction bases not matched to a gene: 5. The CDR3 length is 15 residues. Germline values: CDR1 KGHSH, CDR2 LQKENI. The CDR3 region has the DNA TGTGCCAGCTCATCACTAGCGGGGGGTCCCAATGAGCAGTTCTTC. It translates to CASSSLAGGPNEQFF.

The chain combines TRBV6-5 with TRBJ1-4; 7 bases line up with TRBD1. The J segment lost 4 bases and the V segment lost 6 bases, leaving 8 bases of the junction unmatched. CDR3 length equals 15 residues. Germline lookup yields CDR1 MNHEY and CDR2 SVGAGI. DNA of the CDR3: TGTGCCAGCAGGGCTCCGACAGGGAGTAATGAAAAACTGTTTTTT. This sequence encodes CASRAPTGSNEKLFF.

The count of this clone is one. This chain uses TRBV30 with TRBJ2-5; D possibly corresponds to TRBD2 (5 bases). The V gene's germline CDR1 is GTSNPN and CDR2 SVGIG (reference sequence). This CDR3 has 13 residues. With 0 bases removed from V and 4 bases from J, the gap between germline ends came to 9 bases. The CDR3 loop reads CAWSVLGGETQYF. In nucleotides, the CDR3 is TGTGCCTGGAGTGTACTAGGTGGAGAGACCCAGTACTTC.

The rearrangement links TRBV2 to TRBJ2-1, with a tentative D call TRBD2 (6 bases). The CDR3 covers 15 residues. Germline CDR1 reads SNHLY; CDR2 reads FYNNEI. V lost 6 bases and J 6 bases, leaving 18 bases between the germline ends. CDR3 bases: TGTGCCAGCAGATTCCGGGACCGGGAGAGCAATGAGCAGTTCTTC. Translated: CASRFRDRESNEQFF.

This chain uses TRBV11-1 with TRBJ1-1; 10 nucleotides match TRBD1. The CDR3 consists of 17 residues. After removal of 5 bases from V and 0 bases from J, the junction contained 9 bases not matched to a gene. Germline V CDR1 and CDR2: SGHAT, FQDESV (reference sequence). Here the CDR3 reads CASSPGQGIYMNTEAFF. The CDR3 nucleotides are TGTGCCAGCAGCCCGGGACAGGGGATCTACATGAACACTGAAGCTTTCTTT. Combining the CDR3 with reference TRBV11-1 and TRBJ1-1 gives the whole variable domain EAEVAQSPRYKITEKSQAVAFWCDPISGHATLYWYRQILGQGPELLVQFQDESVVDDSQLPKDRFSAERLKGVDSTLKIQPAELGDSAMYLCASSPGQGIYMNTEAFFGQGTRLTVV.

The table lists this clone with a count of one. V usage is TRBV28 and J usage is TRBJ1-5; 7 nucleotides align to TRBD1. The ends lost 3 bases at V and 3 bases at J; junction bases unmatched: 5. This CDR3 contains 15 residues. The V gene's germline CDR1 is MDHEN and CDR2 SYDVKM. This CDR3 is CASSLTGPLNQPQHF. CDR3 in DNA: TGTGCCAGCAGTTTGACAGGGCCACTCAATCAGCCCCAGCATTTT.

The chain employs TRBV5-1 and TRBJ2-1, with a tentative D call TRBD2 (5 bases). In germline, CDR1 is SGHRS, CDR2 YFSETQ. With 0 bases removed from V and 9 bases from J, the gap between germline ends came to 16 bases. The CDR3 consists of 15 residues. The CDR3 DNA is TGCGCCAGCAGCTTGGCCGAGAGTGATGGGAGTGAGCAGTTCTTC. It specifies CASSLAESDGSEQFF.